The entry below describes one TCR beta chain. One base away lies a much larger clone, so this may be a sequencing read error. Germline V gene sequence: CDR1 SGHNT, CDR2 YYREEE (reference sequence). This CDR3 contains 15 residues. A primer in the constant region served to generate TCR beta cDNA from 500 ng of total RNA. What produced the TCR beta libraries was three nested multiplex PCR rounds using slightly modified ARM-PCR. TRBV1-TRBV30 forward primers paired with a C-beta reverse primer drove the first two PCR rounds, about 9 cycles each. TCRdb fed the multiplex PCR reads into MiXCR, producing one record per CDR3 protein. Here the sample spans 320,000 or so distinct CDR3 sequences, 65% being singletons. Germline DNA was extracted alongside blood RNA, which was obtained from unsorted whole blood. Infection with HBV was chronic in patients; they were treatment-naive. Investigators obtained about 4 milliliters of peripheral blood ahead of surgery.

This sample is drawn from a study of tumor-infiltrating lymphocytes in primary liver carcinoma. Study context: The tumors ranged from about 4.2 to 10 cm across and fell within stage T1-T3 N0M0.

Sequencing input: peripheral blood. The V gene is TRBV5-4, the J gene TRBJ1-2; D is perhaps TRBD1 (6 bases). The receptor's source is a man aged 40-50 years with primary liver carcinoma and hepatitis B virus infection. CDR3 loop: CANSLVGRGSSGYTF. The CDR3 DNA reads TGTGCCAACAGCTTGGTAGGCAGGGGATCGTCTGGCTACACCTTC.